These 29 T cell receptor beta chains originate from one sample sequenced in a study of T-cell reconstitution after alpha-beta-depleted transplantation in children. During its preparation, the TCRbeta library received unique molecular identifiers. TCRdb re-derived calls from the PCR reads in MiXCR, one entry per CDR3 protein. This sample carries some 600,000 distinct CDR3 sequences, over 15% of them seen once, and the ten largest clones take around 0.96%. Sequenced here: PBMCs from the stem cell graft donor, sampled from the stem cell graft. Every receptor here comes from a human donor who donated a stem cell graft to a child with acute myeloid leukemia.

The V gene is TRBV12-3 or TRBV12-4, the J gene TRBJ2-1; perhaps D is TRBD1 or TRBD2 (6 bases each). Trimming took 3 bases from V and 0 from J, leaving 21 bases between them. The CDR3 extends over 19 amino acids. This chain's CDR3 is CASSFSGIRGGSSYNEQFF. The CDR3 DNA follows: TGTGCCAGCAGTTTTTCGGGGATTAGAGGGGGGAGCTCCTACAATGAGCAGTTCTTC.

The chain couples TRBV19 to TRBJ1-5; possible D gene TRBD1, 5 bases. This CDR3 spans 16 amino acids. From germline, CDR1 is LNHDA and CDR2 SQIVND (reference sequence). The V end was cut by 5 bases, the J end by 0 bases, with 14 bases between. CDR3 DNA: TGTGCCAGTAGTGTTACGGGGACGGTTAGCAATCAGCCCCAGCATTTT. This translates into CASSVTGTVSNQPQHF.

The table lists this clonotype with a few counts. The chain links TRBV14 to TRBJ2-2; D gene uncertain. There are 14 residues in the CDR3. Trimming shortened V by 2 bases and J by 2 bases, and 6 bases separated the two germline ends. The germline V gene has CDR1 SGHDN and CDR2 FVKESK. The CDR3 loop reads CASSQSLNTGELFF. For the CDR3, the DNA is TGTGCCAGCAGCCAATCTCTTAACACCGGGGAGCTGTTTTTT.

This clonotype was seen a few times. This chain links TRBV21-1 with TRBJ2-6; the table names TRBD1, a call not compared with the DNA. TRBV21-1 is a recognized pseudogene. CDR3 length: 23 residues. The CDR3 reads CASSKGGDRGKLTSHSGANVLTF. The CDR3 nucleotides are TGTGCCAGCAGCAAAGGGGGCGACAGGGGCAAGCTTACTTCCCACTCTGGGGCCAACGTCCTGACTTTC.

In its sample, this clonotype was seen many times. The genes are TRBV11-1 and TRBJ2-1; D ambiguous. V was trimmed by 3 bases and J by 10 bases, leaving 7 bases between them. The CDR3 sequence is 11 residues long. The germline gives CDR1 SGHAT, CDR2 FQDESV (reference sequence). The CDR3 loop reads CASSFGREQFF. For the CDR3, the DNA is TGTGCCAGCAGCTTTGGGCGGGAGCAGTTCTTC.

In its sample, this clonotype was seen many times. The V call is TRBV20-1, the J call TRBJ2-1; 16 nucleotides align to TRBD2. The CDR3 has 15 residues. V lost 5 bases, J lost 8 bases, and 6 bases stayed unmatched. Germline lookup yields CDR1 DFQATT and CDR2 SNEGSKA (reference sequence). In DNA form, the CDR3 reads TGCAGTGCTCGGGGACTAGCGGGGGGGCGAGATGAGCAGTTCTTC. Translating gives CSARGLAGGRDEQFF.

This clonotype was seen many times. The chain carries TRBV4-2 and TRBJ2-5; D tentatively fits TRBD1 or TRBD2 (5 bases each). Trimming shortened V by 4 bases and J by 4 bases, and 10 bases separated the two germline ends. The CDR3 is 13 amino acids. Germline CDR1 is LGHNA and CDR2 is YNFKEQ. This CDR3 is CASSPGRTETQYF. The CDR3 DNA sequence: TGTGCCAGCAGCCCGGGACGGACAGAGACCCAGTACTTC.

This clonotype showed up just a few times. The chain couples TRBV21-1 to TRBJ1-5. TRBV21-1 counts as a pseudogene. This CDR3 contains 15 residues. Here the CDR3 DNA reads TGTGCCAGGAATCTCAGACATCATAGCAATCAGCCCCAGCATTTT. This encodes CARNLRHHSNQPQHF.

Ten or more counts support this clonotype. The gene calls are TRBV6-6 and TRBJ2-7; no definite D call. The CDR3 has 13 amino acids. From germline, CDR1 is MNHNY and CDR2 SVGAGI (reference sequence). Trimming shortened V by 6 bases and J by 1 base, and 10 bases separated the two germline ends. The CDR3 loop is CASSFPSSYEQYF. The CDR3 DNA follows: TGTGCCAGCAGCTTCCCATCTTCCTACGAGCAGTACTTC.

This clonotype has ten or more counts. The chain has TRBV20-1 and TRBJ2-7, with 8 bases fitting TRBD1. The trim removed 7 bases at V and 1 base at J, leaving 6 bases unmatched. Germline V gene data show CDR1 as DFQATT and CDR2 as SNEGSKA (reference sequence). This CDR3 contains 13 residues. The CDR3 loop reads CSGRTGWSYEQYF. CDR3 DNA: TGCAGTGGAAGGACAGGGTGGTCCTACGAGCAGTACTTC.

In its sample, this clonotype was seen many times. This chain uses TRBV4-3 with TRBJ2-2; no definite D call. The CDR3 loop spans 16 amino acids. V was shortened by 1 base and J by 0 bases, with 9 bases between the two germline ends. Germline assignment: CDR1 LGHNA and CDR2 YSLEER. The chain's CDR3 is CASSQGTDTNTGELFF. Written as DNA, the CDR3 is TGCGCCAGCAGCCAAGGGACGGATACGAACACCGGGGAGCTGTTTTTT.

This clonotype was seen repeatedly, ten times or more. V gene TRBV6-1 combines with J gene TRBJ1-4; 7 bases agree with TRBD1. V lost 5 bases and J lost 14; bases outside the gene matches: 11. The CDR3 is 13 residues long. Germline V CDR1 and CDR2: MNHNS, SASEGT. CDR3 amino acids: CASSRTGAEGLFF. The CDR3 region has the DNA TGTGCCAGCAGTCGTACAGGGGCGGAGGGTCTGTTTTTT.

V and J are TRBV6-1 and TRBJ2-3, with 8 bases identical to TRBD1. With 0 bases clipped from V and 2 bases from J, the junction kept 7 bases outside the gene matches. In germline, CDR1 is MNHNS, CDR2 SASEGT. The CDR3 is made up of 17 amino acids. In nucleotides, the CDR3 is TGTGCCAGCAGTGAAGCCAGTTGGACAGGGTCCACAGATACGCAGTATTTT. Amino acids: CASSEASWTGSTDTQYF.

The V gene is TRBV7-2, the J gene TRBJ2-5; TRBD1 aligns across 8 bases. V gave up 6 bases and J gave up 5 bases; unmatched junction bases: 11. CDR1 SGHTA and CDR2 FQGNSA come from the germline V gene. The CDR3 runs 15 residues. CDR3 bases: TGTGCCAGCAGTCAAATCAGGGGGCGCGCGGAGACCCAGTACTTC. It codes for CASSQIRGRAETQYF. Using reference TRBV7-2 and TRBJ2-5 for the parts outside the CDR3, the full variable domain is GAGVSQSPSNKVTEKGKDVELRCDPISGHTALYWYRQSLGQGLEFLIYFQGNSAPDKSGLPSDRFSAERTGGSVSTLTIQRTQQEDSAVYLCASSQIRGRAETQYFGPGTRLLVL.

This clonotype was observed a handful of times. The chain employs TRBV5-1 and TRBJ2-3; D is possibly TRBD2 (6 bases). Germline CDR1 reads SGHRS; CDR2 reads YFSETQ. V was trimmed by 0 bases and J by 6 bases, leaving 11 bases between them. This CDR3 spans 14 amino acids. The CDR3 reads CASSLAGERDTQYF. CDR3 coding DNA: TGCGCCAGCAGCTTGGCGGGGGAGAGGGATACGCAGTATTTT.

This clonotype was seen repeatedly, ten times or more. The chain recombines TRBV12-3 or TRBV12-4 with TRBJ1-5, with a weak D call TRBD1 (6 bases). Between the trimmed V and J ends, which lost 5 bases and 5 bases, there was a span of 13 bases. The CDR3 loop spans 14 amino acids. CDR3 sequence (DNA): TGTGCCAGCAGTCAGACAGGTGGCCATCAGCCCCAGCATTTT. Its translation is CASSQTGGHQPQHF.

This clonotype came up many times. The chain has TRBV12-3 or TRBV12-4 and TRBJ2-1; D remains ambiguous. V gave up 9 bases and J gave up 7 bases, with 16 bases separating them. The CDR3 is 13 amino acids. CDR3 coding DNA: TGTGCCAGTAGACGGACCGTAAAGAATGAGCAGTTCTTC. Translated: CASRRTVKNEQFF.

This clonotype appeared a few times. The rearrangement uses TRBV6-5 and TRBJ1-1; a possible D gene is TRBD1 (5 bases). Germline CDR1 is MNHEY and CDR2 is SVGAGI. This CDR3 spans 15 amino acids. V shed 0 bases and J shed 0 bases, with 8 bases lying between them. The CDR3 region is CASSYSRGVNTEAFF. CDR3 DNA sequence: TGTGCCAGCAGTTACTCTCGAGGGGTGAACACTGAAGCTTTCTTT.

This chain's CDR3 is CASSFSAADTQYF. In nucleotides, the CDR3 is TGTGCCAGCAGTTTTTCGGCAGCAGATACGCAGTATTTT. The rearrangement uses TRBV11-2 and TRBJ2-3, with D uncertain. Looked up from germline, CDR1 is SGHAT and CDR2 is FQNNGV. The CDR3 sequence is 13 residues long. The V end lost 6 bases, the J end lost 4 bases, and 11 bases lay between the germline ends.

J is TRBJ2-1 and V is TRBV20-1, with 9 positions matching TRBD2. With V trimmed by 0 bases and J by 1 base, 13 bases remained unmatched. The CDR3 extends over 19 amino acids. Germline lookup yields CDR1 DFQATT and CDR2 SNEGSKA (reference sequence). The CDR3 nucleotides are TGCAGTGCTAGAGATCTCTCGGGAGCGGGGGGTCGATCCTACAATGAGCAGTTCTTC. Translated: CSARDLSGAGGRSYNEQFF.

This clonotype was picked up many times. The gene calls are TRBV7-9 and TRBJ2-7; no firm D call. The germline gives CDR1 SEHNR, CDR2 FQNEAQ (reference sequence). V dropped 3 bases and J dropped 5 bases, with 5 bases sitting between them. The CDR3 has 11 residues. CDR3 sequence: CASSFLDEQYF. The CDR3 DNA is TGTGCCAGCAGCTTTCTTGACGAGCAGTACTTC.

This clonotype was recorded a few times. The rearrangement joins TRBV30 to TRBJ2-1, with D possibly being TRBD1 (6 bases). Trimming took 3 bases from V and 4 from J, leaving 7 bases between them. In germline, CDR1 is GTSNPN, CDR2 SVGIG (reference sequence). The CDR3 sequence is 12 residues long. CDR3 loop: CAWRTGYNEQFF. The CDR3 coding sequence is TGTGCCTGGAGAACAGGGTACAATGAGCAGTTCTTC.

The rearrangement links TRBV21-1 to TRBJ2-5; the table's D call, TRBD1, has no DNA check behind it. TRBV21-1 is deemed a pseudogene. The CDR3 runs to 16 residues. The CDR3 loop reads CASSKWDGQFQETQYF. CDR3 DNA sequence: TGTGCCAGCAGCAAGTGGGACGGACAGTTCCAAGAGACCCAGTACTTC.

This clonotype has only a few counts. The gene calls are TRBV29-1 and TRBJ2-1, with TRBD2 matching 12 bases. With V trimmed by 8 bases and J by 10 bases, 12 bases remained unmatched. The CDR3 is 14 amino acids. Germline values: CDR1 SQVTM, CDR2 ANQGSEA. CDR3 protein: CSLTTSGGSLEQFF. In nucleotides, the CDR3 is TGCAGCCTAACTACTAGCGGGGGGTCCTTGGAGCAGTTCTTC.

The CDR3 DNA is TGTGCCAGCAGCTTAATGGGGGGGAAGGTAGAGACCCAGTACTTC. Protein product: CASSLMGGKVETQYF. V gene TRBV7-3 combines with J gene TRBJ2-5; 7 nucleotides match TRBD2. Germline-derived CDR1 and CDR2 are SGHTA and FQGTGA. The CDR3 is made up of 15 amino acids. The junction had 6 bases not matched to a gene; V was cut back by 1 base and J by 4 bases.

V and J are TRBV24-1 and TRBJ2-2; D may match TRBD1 or TRBD2 (6 bases each). The V end was cut by 5 bases, the J end by 4 bases, with 13 bases between. Germline V lookup: CDR1 KGHDR, CDR2 SFDVKD. This CDR3 comprises 15 residues. CDR3: CATSGPGAITGELFF. CDR3 sequence (DNA): TGTGCCACCAGTGGACCGGGGGCGATCACCGGGGAGCTGTTTTTT.

This clonotype was seen ten or more times. The chain couples TRBV20-1 to TRBJ2-5; D might be TRBD2 (5 bases). Trimming left V 1 base short and J 4 bases short, with 22 bases between. The germline gives CDR1 DFQATT, CDR2 SNEGSKA (reference sequence). The CDR3 totals 17 residues. The CDR3 nucleotides read TGCAGTGCTAGAGCCCCCTTGAGCGGAGGACCCCGAGAGACCCAGTACTTC. Its protein is CSARAPLSGGPRETQYF.

This clonotype was detected only a few times. The chain carries TRBV5-1 and TRBJ2-7; 14 nucleotides match TRBD2. Trimming took 3 bases from V and 4 from J; bases not matched to a gene: 18. The V gene's germline CDR1 is SGHRS and CDR2 YFSETQ. CDR3 length equals 20 residues. DNA of the CDR3: TGCGCCAGCAGCTCGCTACCCTCGGGACTAGCGGGAGATACTACTTACGAGCAGTACGTC. It encodes CASSSLPSGLAGDTTYEQYV.

V usage is TRBV27 and J usage is TRBJ2-5, with D tentatively TRBD1 (5 bases). This CDR3 has 12 amino acids. Trimming pared 6 bases from V and 7 bases from J, leaving 12 bases between. The germline CDR1 and CDR2 sequences are MNHEY and SMNVEV (reference sequence). CDR3 in amino acids: CASRASTGTQYF. CDR3 sequence (DNA): TGTGCCAGCAGGGCGTCTACAGGGACCCAGTACTTC.